Shown below are 2 T cell receptor beta chains from a single sample sequenced in a study of early stage breast cancer tumors (dated by TCRdb to the late 2010s). Receptor amplification or capture employed the immunoSEQ multiplex PCR assay. TCRdb provides this immuneACCESS table in a form limited to in-frame rearrangements. Some clones are lacking; in checked studies, under half of them reflect an unresolved V gene, and why the rest are absent is not known. The sample table holds about 8,400 clones, of which approximately 75% were seen once. Of the sample, around 7.9% falls within the top ten clones. The sequencing input was normal breast tissue next to the tumor. The receptors shown here come from a person aged 55 to 75 with breast cancer.

The chain has TRBV6-5 and TRBJ1-1, with unresolved D. Trimming pared 7 bases from V and 0 bases from J, leaving 12 bases between. The CDR3 consists of 14 residues. Germline values: CDR1 MNHEY, CDR2 SVGAGI. The CDR3 loop is CASKSGGLNTEAFF. The CDR3 DNA reads as TGTGCCAGCAAGTCGGGAGGGCTGAACACTGAAGCTTTCTTT.

The V call is TRBV19, the J call TRBJ1-5; D ambiguous. The CDR3 runs 15 residues. With 6 bases removed from V and 7 bases from J, the gap between germline ends came to 19 bases. From germline, CDR1 is LNHDA and CDR2 SQIVND (reference sequence). In DNA, the CDR3 is TGTGCCAGTAGACCGTCCGCGGATTTCAGGCAGCCCCAGCATTTT. Translated, it gives CASRPSADFRQPQHF.